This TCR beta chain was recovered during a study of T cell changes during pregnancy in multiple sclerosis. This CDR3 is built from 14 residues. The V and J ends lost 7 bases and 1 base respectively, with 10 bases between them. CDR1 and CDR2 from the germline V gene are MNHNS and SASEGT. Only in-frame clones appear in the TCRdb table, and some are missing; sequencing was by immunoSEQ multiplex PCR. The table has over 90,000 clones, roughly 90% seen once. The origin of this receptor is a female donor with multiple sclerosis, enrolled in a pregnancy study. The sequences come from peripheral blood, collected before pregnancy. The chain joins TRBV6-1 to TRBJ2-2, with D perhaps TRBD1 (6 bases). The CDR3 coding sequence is TGTGCCAGCACTTGGGGACAGAACACCGGGGAGCTGTTTTTT. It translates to CASTWGQNTGELFF.